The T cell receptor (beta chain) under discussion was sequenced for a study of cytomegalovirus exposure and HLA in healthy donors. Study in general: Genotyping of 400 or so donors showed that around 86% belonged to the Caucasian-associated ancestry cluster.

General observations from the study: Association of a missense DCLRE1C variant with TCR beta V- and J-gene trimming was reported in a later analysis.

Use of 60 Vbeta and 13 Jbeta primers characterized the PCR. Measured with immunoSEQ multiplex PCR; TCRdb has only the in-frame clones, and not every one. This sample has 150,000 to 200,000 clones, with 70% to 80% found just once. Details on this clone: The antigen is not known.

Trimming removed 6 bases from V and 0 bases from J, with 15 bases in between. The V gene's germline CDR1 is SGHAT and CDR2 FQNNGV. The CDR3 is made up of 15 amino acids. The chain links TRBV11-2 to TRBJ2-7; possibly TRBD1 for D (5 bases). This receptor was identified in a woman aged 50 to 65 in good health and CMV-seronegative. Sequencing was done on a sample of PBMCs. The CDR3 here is CASRPDRDSSYEQYF. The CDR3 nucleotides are TGTGCCAGCAGACCCGACAGAGACAGCTCCTACGAGCAGTACTTC.